The clone carrying this T cell receptor (beta chain) occurred once. Antigen: not known. This sample is part of a study of T cell responses to AZD1222 COVID-19 vaccine. Germline loops: CDR1 SGHRS, CDR2 YFSETQ. Deletions cut 5 bases from V and 0 bases from J, with 8 bases between. This CDR3 contains 13 residues. The method was immunoSEQ multiplex PCR; TCRdb's version includes in-frame clones alone and lacks a portion of them. This sample has more than 110,000 clones, with about 94% found just once. Study conclusions and caveats: It was only five to seven AZD1222 recipients who were seropositive at baseline. Donors were chiefly white British, with a greater number of females, and clonal diversity was perhaps underestimated. Repertoires were sampled only after the peak T cell response. Rises in breadth and depth of Spike-specific TCRs came after two AZD1222 doses.

Material: peripheral blood, obtained on day 0 of AZD1222 vaccination. The chain recombines TRBV5-1 with TRBJ1-1, with D uncertain. The receptor's source is an adult in good health. The chain's CDR3 is CASRTYMNTEAFF. CDR3 bases: TGCGCCAGCAGAACCTACATGAACACTGAAGCTTTCTTT.